The clone carrying this T cell receptor beta chain was detected only a few times. Its antigen is as yet unknown. The sample originates from a study of T-cell reconstitution after alpha-beta-depleted transplantation in children. Study observations and caveats: There were some patients whose high TCRbeta diversity at day 60 came from surviving recipient T cells and thymic progenitors. Several hundred rapidly expanded clones from non-depleted graft cells reportedly supplied alpha-beta T cells about two months post-transplant.

A library of TCRbeta sequences, prepared with unique molecular identifiers, was generated. TCRdb processed the PCR reads anew with MiXCR; each CDR3 protein has one entry. There are some 550,000 distinct CDR3 sequences in the sample; under 30% occur only once, and approximately 14% lies in the top ten. This receptor was taken from a boy less than two years old who had a stem cell transplant for acute myeloid leukemia, so the T cells may come from the graft donor. The sample here was PBMCs, mostly from graft donor cells, taken 360 days after TCRalphabeta/CD19-depleted stem cell transplant.

This chain's CDR3 is CASNFDRAVGEQYF. The CDR3 DNA sequence: TGTGCCAGCAATTTCGACAGGGCGGTTGGCGAGCAGTACTTC. The rearrangement joins TRBV6-5 to TRBJ2-7, with TRBD1 matching 7 bases. V lost 7 bases, J lost 6 bases, and 12 bases stayed unmatched. Germline values: CDR1 MNHEY, CDR2 SVGAGI. This CDR3 has 14 amino acids.